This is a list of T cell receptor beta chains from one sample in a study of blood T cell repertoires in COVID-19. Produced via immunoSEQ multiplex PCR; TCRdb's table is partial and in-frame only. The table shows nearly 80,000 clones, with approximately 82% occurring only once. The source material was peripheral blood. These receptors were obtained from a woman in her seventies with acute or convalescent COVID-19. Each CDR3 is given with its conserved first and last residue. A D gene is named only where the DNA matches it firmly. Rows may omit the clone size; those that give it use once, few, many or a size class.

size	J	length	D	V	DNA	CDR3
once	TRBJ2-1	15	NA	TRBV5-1	TGCGCCAGCAGCCGTGCCCAGGGTGCCTACAATGAGCAGTTCTTC	CASSRAQGAYNEQFF
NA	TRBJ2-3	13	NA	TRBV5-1	TGCGCCAGCAGCTTGGCAGGCGCAGATACGCAGTATTTT	CASSLAGADTQYF
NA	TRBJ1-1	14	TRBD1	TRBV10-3	TGTGCCATCACCAGACAGGGGGAAGGGACTGAAGCTTTCTTT	CAITRQGEGTEAFF
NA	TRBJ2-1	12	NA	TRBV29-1	TGCAGCGTTGATCTTCGGGGGTCTGAGCAGTTCTTC	CSVDLRGSEQFF
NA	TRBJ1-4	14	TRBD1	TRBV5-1	TGCGCCAGCAGCAGGACAGGGAGTAATGAAAAACTGTTTTTT	CASSRTGSNEKLFF
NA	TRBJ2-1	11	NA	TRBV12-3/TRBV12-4	TGTGCCAGCAGCCTACTAGCAGAGCAGTTCTTC	CASSLLAEQFF
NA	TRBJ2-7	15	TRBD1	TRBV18	TGTGCCAGCTCACCACTTGGGACAGGGGCCTACGAGCAGTACTTC	CASSPLGTGAYEQYF
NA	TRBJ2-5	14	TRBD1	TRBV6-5	TGTGCCACCCAAACAGGGGGTTCGGGAGAGACCCAGTACTTC	CATQTGGSGETQYF
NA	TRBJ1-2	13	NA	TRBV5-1	TGCGCCAGCAGCTTGGCAGGGGACTATGGCTACACCTTC	CASSLAGDYGYTF
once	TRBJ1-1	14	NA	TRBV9	TGTGCCAGCAGCCCCACCAGGGGAGGGACTGAAGCTTTCTTT	CASSPTRGGTEAFF
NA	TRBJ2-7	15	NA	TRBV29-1	TGCAGCGTTGAATATGCTTCCGAGCGGACCTACGAGCAGTACTTC	CSVEYASERTYEQYF
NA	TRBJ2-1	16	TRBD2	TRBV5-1	TGCGCCAGCAGCTTGGGCGGGAGCGGATCCTACAATGAGCAGTTCTTC	CASSLGGSGSYNEQFF
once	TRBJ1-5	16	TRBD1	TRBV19	TGTGCCAGTAGTATCCGGACAGGCGTTTTCTTTCAGCCCCAGCATTTT	CASSIRTGVFFQPQHF
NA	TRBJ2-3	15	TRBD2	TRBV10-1	TGCGCCAGCAGTGGACTAGCGGGGGTCACAGATACGCAGTATTTT	CASSGLAGVTDTQYF
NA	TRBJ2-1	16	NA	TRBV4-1	TGCGCCAGCAGCATTCGGACGGGGAGCTCCTACAATGAGCAGTTCTTC	CASSIRTGSSYNEQFF
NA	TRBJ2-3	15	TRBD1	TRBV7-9	TGTGCCAGCAGCCTAAGACAGGGTAGCACAGATACGCAGTATTTT	CASSLRQGSTDTQYF
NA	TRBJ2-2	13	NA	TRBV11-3	TGTGCCAGCAGCTCGGGGTCCACCGGGGAGCTGTTTTTT	CASSSGSTGELFF
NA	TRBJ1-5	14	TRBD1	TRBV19	TGTGCCAGCGGGACAGGGCATGGCAATCAGCCCCAGCATTTT	CASGTGHGNQPQHF
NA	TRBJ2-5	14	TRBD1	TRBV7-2	TGTGCCAGCAGCCGGGACAGGGGCCGGGAGACCCAGTACTTC	CASSRDRGRETQYF
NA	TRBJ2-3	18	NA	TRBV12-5	TGTGCTAGTGGTTTGCCCCCCTATAGCGTCCCTAGCACAGATACGCAGTATTTT	CASGLPPYSVPSTDTQYF
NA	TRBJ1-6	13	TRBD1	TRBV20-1	TGCAGTGCTAGTCGACAGGGGTCATCACCCCTCCACTTT	CSASRQGSSPLHF
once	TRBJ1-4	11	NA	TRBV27	TGTGCCAGCAGGGAGGGACTTCGACTGTTTTTT	CASREGLRLFF
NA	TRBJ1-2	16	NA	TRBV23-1	TGCGCCAGCAGTCAATCGATCGGGGGGAAGGAAGGCGGCTACACCTTC	CASSQSIGGKEGGYTF
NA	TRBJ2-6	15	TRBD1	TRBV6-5	TGTGCCAGCAGCCCAGGGGGATACGGGGCCAACGTCCTGACTTTC	CASSPGGYGANVLTF
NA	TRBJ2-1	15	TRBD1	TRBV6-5	TGTGCCAGCAGGGGGACAGGGAAGGGTAATAGTGAGCAGTTCTTC	CASRGTGKGNSEQFF
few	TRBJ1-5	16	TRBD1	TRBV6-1	TGTGCCAGCAGTGATCCCCGGGACAGGGGAAATCAGCCCCAGCATTTT	CASSDPRDRGNQPQHF
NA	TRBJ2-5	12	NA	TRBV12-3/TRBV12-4	TGTGCCAGCAGGAGGGTGGCGGAGACCCAGTACTTC	CASRRVAETQYF
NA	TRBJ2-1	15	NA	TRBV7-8	TGTGCCAGCAGCCGAACCGGGAGCTCCTACAATGAGCAGTTCTTC	CASSRTGSSYNEQFF
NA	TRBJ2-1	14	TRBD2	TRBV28	TGTGCCACCCGGGAAGCGGGAGGGGGGAATGAGCAGTTCTTC	CATREAGGGNEQFF
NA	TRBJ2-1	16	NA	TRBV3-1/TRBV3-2	TGTGCCAGCAGCCGGAACGGAGCCCTTTCCTACAATGAGCAGTTCTTC	CASSRNGALSYNEQFF
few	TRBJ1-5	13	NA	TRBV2	TGTGCCAGCAGGGCAGGGTTAGATCAGCCCCAGCATTTT	CASRAGLDQPQHF
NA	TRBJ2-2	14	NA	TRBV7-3	TGTGCCAGCAGCTTGGGACAGAACACCGGGGAGCTGTTTTTT	CASSLGQNTGELFF
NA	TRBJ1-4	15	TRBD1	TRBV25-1	TGTGCCAGCAGTGAATTGATACAGGGGTCGGAAAAACTGTTTTTT	CASSELIQGSEKLFF
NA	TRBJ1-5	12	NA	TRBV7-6	TGTGCCAGCAGCCCCCGGGGAGGGCCCCAGCATTTT	CASSPRGGPQHF
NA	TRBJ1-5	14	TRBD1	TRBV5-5	TGTGCCAGCAGCTTTCAGGGGGAAAGTGCGCCCCAGCATTTT	CASSFQGESAPQHF
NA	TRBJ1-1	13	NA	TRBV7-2	TGTGCCAGCAGCTTGGGGGGGCCCCCTGAAGCTTTCTTT	CASSLGGPPEAFF
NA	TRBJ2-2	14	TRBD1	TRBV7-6	TGTGCCAGCAGCTTACAGGGGGCGGCCGGGGAGCTGTTTTTT	CASSLQGAAGELFF
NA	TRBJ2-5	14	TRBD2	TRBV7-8	TGTGCCAGCAGCTCGCTAGCGGTCCAAGAGACCCAGTACTTC	CASSSLAVQETQYF
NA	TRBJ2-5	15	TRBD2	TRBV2	TGTGCCAGTGGGGGAGCTAGCGGGTTCCAAGAGACCCAGTACTTC	CASGGASGFQETQYF
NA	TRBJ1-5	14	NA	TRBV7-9	TGTGCCAGCAGCTTCGGGGGTATCGGGCAGCCCCAGCATTTT	CASSFGGIGQPQHF
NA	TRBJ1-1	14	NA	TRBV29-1	TGCAGCGTTGAAGTCCCAGGGTCGGGCACTGAAGCTTTCTTT	CSVEVPGSGTEAFF
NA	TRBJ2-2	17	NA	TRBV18	TGTGCCAGCTCATCCGCCTTGGCCAGGGGGAACACCGGGGAGCTGTTTTTT	CASSSALARGNTGELFF
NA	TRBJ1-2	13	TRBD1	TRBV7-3	TGTGCCAGCAGCCCTGGGACAGGCTATGGCTACACCTTC	CASSPGTGYGYTF
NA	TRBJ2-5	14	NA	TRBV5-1	TGCGCCAGCAGCTCCGAGCCGGGGGAGGAGACCCAGTACTTC	CASSSEPGEETQYF
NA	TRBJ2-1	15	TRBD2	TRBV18	TGTGCCAGCTCACCAAGTCTGCGGGAGTTTAATGAGCAGTTCTTC	CASSPSLREFNEQFF
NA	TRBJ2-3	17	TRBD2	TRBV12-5	TGTGCTAGTGGTTTGGAATCTAGCGGGAGAGGAACAGATACGCAGTATTTT	CASGLESSGRGTDTQYF
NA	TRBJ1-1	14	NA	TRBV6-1	TGTGCCAGCAGTGAATTCGGGATGAACACTGAAGCTTTCTTT	CASSEFGMNTEAFF
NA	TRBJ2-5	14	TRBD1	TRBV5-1	TGCGCCAGCAGCTTGGGGACAGGGAAAGAGACCCAGTACTTC	CASSLGTGKETQYF
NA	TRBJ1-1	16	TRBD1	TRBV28	TGTGCCAGCAGTTCGTACAGGGGATCCATGAACACTGAAGCTTTCTTT	CASSSYRGSMNTEAFF
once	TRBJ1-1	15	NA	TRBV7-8	TGTGCCAGCAGCTTGGGGCCGAACCCGCGCACTGAAGCTTTCTTT	CASSLGPNPRTEAFF
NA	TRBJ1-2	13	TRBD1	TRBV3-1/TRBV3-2	TGTGCCAGCAGCCAACCCAGGGGGTATGGCTACACCTTC	CASSQPRGYGYTF
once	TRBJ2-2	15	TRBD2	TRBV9	TGTGCCAGCAGCGTAGATGCAGCGGGGGCCCGGGAGCTGTTTTTT	CASSVDAAGARELFF
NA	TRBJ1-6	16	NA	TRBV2	TGTGCCAGCAGGATACAGGGATCTACACCTAATTCACCCCTCCACTTT	CASRIQGSTPNSPLHF
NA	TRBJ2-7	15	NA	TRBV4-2	TGTGCCAGCAGTCAACCGGGCGGGATCCGCTACGAGCAGTACTTC	CASSQPGGIRYEQYF
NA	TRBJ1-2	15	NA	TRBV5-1	TGCGCCAGCAGCTTGTCGCAGCAGGGGTTCGCTGGCTACACCTTC	CASSLSQQGFAGYTF